These T cell receptor beta chains were read from a single sample in a study of blood T cell repertoires in COVID-19. The data were produced by immunoSEQ multiplex PCR, yet TCRdb's version contains in-frame clones alone and is incomplete. The data hold about 57,000 clones, with 75% to 90% observed a single time. The specimen was peripheral blood. Receptors were obtained from a woman aged 80 or over with COVID-19, enrolled during active disease. The CDR3 runs from the conserved cysteine through the conserved F or W. The D gene is left open where the match is weak. A clone size is listed for some rows: how often the clone was seen (once, few, many), or a class if it is expanded.

clone size: once; J gene: TRBJ2-1; V gene: TRBV12-5; D gene: TRBD1; CDR3 protein: CASGLVRWTGRSYNEQFF; CDR3 DNA: TGTGCTAGTGGTTTGGTCCGATGGACAGGGAGGTCCTACAATGAGCAGTTCTTC
clone size: -; J gene: TRBJ2-2; V gene: TRBV3-1/TRBV3-2; D gene: TRBD2; CDR3 protein: CASSPWPAGGPNTGELFF; CDR3 DNA: TGTGCCAGCAGCCCTTGGCCAGCGGGGGGACCGAACACCGGGGAGCTGTTTTTT
clone size: -; J gene: TRBJ2-7; V gene: TRBV9; D gene: -; CDR3 protein: CASSVGGAALYEQYF; CDR3 DNA: TGTGCCAGCAGCGTCGGAGGGGCAGCACTCTACGAGCAGTACTTC
clone size: -; J gene: TRBJ1-2; V gene: TRBV21-1; D gene: -; CDR3 protein: CASSKEPGRGEAGYTF; CDR3 DNA: TGTGCCAGCAGCAAAGAACCTGGACGGGGGGAAGCGGGCTACACCTTC
clone size: few; J gene: TRBJ1-2; V gene: TRBV6-5; D gene: -; CDR3 protein: CASSRAQDGYTF; CDR3 DNA: TGTGCCAGCAGTCGGGCACAGGATGGCTACACCTTC
clone size: -; J gene: TRBJ1-2; V gene: TRBV11-2; D gene: -; CDR3 protein: CASGSVAYGYTF; CDR3 DNA: TGTGCCAGCGGCTCGGTCGCCTATGGCTACACCTTC
clone size: -; J gene: TRBJ2-5; V gene: TRBV6-5; D gene: TRBD1; CDR3 protein: CASSLNRGRGETQYF; CDR3 DNA: TGTGCCAGCAGTTTAAACAGGGGGCGAGGAGAGACCCAGTACTTC
clone size: -; J gene: TRBJ2-3; V gene: TRBV5-5; D gene: TRBD1; CDR3 protein: CASSFGQGTDTQYF; CDR3 DNA: TGTGCCAGCAGCTTCGGACAGGGCACAGATACGCAGTATTTT
clone size: -; J gene: TRBJ2-5; V gene: TRBV6-2/TRBV6-3; D gene: -; CDR3 protein: CASSYQAPSAFQETQYF; CDR3 DNA: TGTGCCAGCAGTTACCAGGCGCCTAGCGCCTTCCAAGAGACCCAGTACTTC
clone size: once; J gene: TRBJ1-1; V gene: TRBV2; D gene: TRBD1; CDR3 protein: CASSVARTGTEAFF; CDR3 DNA: TGTGCCAGCAGTGTAGCCCGGACAGGGACTGAAGCTTTCTTT
clone size: few; J gene: TRBJ2-7; V gene: TRBV19; D gene: TRBD1; CDR3 protein: CASSTGGGQFTYEQYF; CDR3 DNA: TGTGCCAGTAGTACTGGTGGGGGACAGTTTACGTACGAGCAGTACTTC
clone size: -; J gene: TRBJ1-1; V gene: TRBV5-6; D gene: -; CDR3 protein: CASSFQGGTEAFF; CDR3 DNA: TGTGCCAGCAGCTTTCAGGGAGGCACTGAAGCTTTCTTT
clone size: -; J gene: TRBJ1-2; V gene: TRBV3-1/TRBV3-2; D gene: -; CDR3 protein: CASSLRGNNYGYTF; CDR3 DNA: TGTGCCAGCAGCCTTCGGGGGAACAACTATGGCTACACCTTC
clone size: -; J gene: TRBJ2-7; V gene: TRBV6-5; D gene: TRBD1; CDR3 protein: CASSTGGSSYEQYF; CDR3 DNA: TGTGCCAGCAGCACAGGGGGTTCATCCTACGAGCAGTACTTC
clone size: once; J gene: TRBJ2-1; V gene: TRBV19; D gene: TRBD2; CDR3 protein: CASSRGGSSYNEQFF; CDR3 DNA: TGTGCCAGTAGTAGGGGGGGGAGCTCCTACAATGAGCAGTTCTTC
clone size: -; J gene: TRBJ2-1; V gene: TRBV4-2; D gene: -; CDR3 protein: CASSQVLFGVSYNEQFF; CDR3 DNA: TGTGCCAGCAGCCAAGTACTTTTCGGGGTATCCTACAATGAGCAGTTCTTC
clone size: -; J gene: TRBJ2-1; V gene: TRBV4-2; D gene: TRBD1; CDR3 protein: CASSSYQGAYEQFF; CDR3 DNA: TGTGCCAGCAGCAGCTATCAGGGGGCGTATGAGCAGTTCTTC
clone size: -; J gene: TRBJ2-7; V gene: TRBV9; D gene: -; CDR3 protein: CASSVGPGHDATYEQYF; CDR3 DNA: TGTGCCAGCAGCGTAGGTCCAGGCCATGATGCTACCTACGAGCAGTACTTC
clone size: -; J gene: TRBJ2-7; V gene: TRBV10-3; D gene: -; CDR3 protein: CAISEYRSSYEQYF; CDR3 DNA: TGTGCCATCAGTGAGTACCGGTCCTCCTACGAGCAGTACTTC
clone size: -; J gene: TRBJ2-5; V gene: TRBV4-1; D gene: -; CDR3 protein: CASSQHPQQETQYF; CDR3 DNA: TGCGCCAGCAGCCAGCACCCACAGCAAGAGACCCAGTACTTC
clone size: -; J gene: TRBJ1-2; V gene: TRBV3-1/TRBV3-2; D gene: -; CDR3 protein: CASSQDQTGGPYGYTF; CDR3 DNA: TGTGCCAGCAGCCAAGACCAGACAGGCGGCCCTTATGGCTACACCTTC
clone size: -; J gene: TRBJ2-3; V gene: TRBV5-1; D gene: TRBD1; CDR3 protein: CASSVDRGTDTQYF; CDR3 DNA: TGCGCCAGCAGCGTCGACAGGGGTACAGATACGCAGTATTTT
clone size: -; J gene: TRBJ2-7; V gene: TRBV2; D gene: -; CDR3 protein: CASSASGPSNEQYF; CDR3 DNA: TGTGCCAGCAGTGCCAGCGGGCCGTCTAACGAGCAGTACTTC
clone size: -; J gene: TRBJ2-1; V gene: TRBV5-1; D gene: TRBD2; CDR3 protein: CASSLEGGGPNEQFF; CDR3 DNA: TGCGCCAGCAGCTTGGAGGGCGGGGGGCCCAATGAGCAGTTCTTC
clone size: few; J gene: TRBJ2-3; V gene: TRBV7-8; D gene: TRBD1; CDR3 protein: CASWSLPGQGAVGTQYF; CDR3 DNA: TGTGCCAGCTGGAGTCTACCGGGACAGGGGGCGGTTGGTACGCAGTATTTT
clone size: -; J gene: TRBJ1-1; V gene: TRBV12-3/TRBV12-4; D gene: -; CDR3 protein: CASRLQGNTEAFF; CDR3 DNA: TGTGCCAGCAGGCTTCAGGGGAACACTGAAGCTTTCTTT
clone size: -; J gene: TRBJ1-3; V gene: TRBV29-1; D gene: -; CDR3 protein: CSARDGGAGNTIYF; CDR3 DNA: TGCAGCGCGCGCGATGGAGGGGCGGGAAACACCATATATTTT
clone size: few; J gene: TRBJ1-1; V gene: TRBV7-8; D gene: -; CDR3 protein: CASSPRVVTEAFF; CDR3 DNA: TGTGCCAGCAGCCCGCGGGTGGTCACTGAAGCTTTCTTT